This TCR beta chain was found in a study of T cell responses to AZD1222 COVID-19 vaccine. The ends were cut back, 5 bases at V and 0 bases at J, with 10 bases in the middle. CDR3 length equals 15 residues. In germline, CDR1 is KGHDR, CDR2 SFDVKD. Sequencing used immunoSEQ multiplex PCR; TCRdb keeps in-frame clones, though not all of them. The repertoire holds roughly 93,000 clones, with about nine tenths as singletons. Recipients boosted at about 4 weeks or about 12 weeks are pooled. The sample was peripheral blood, taken 28 days after the second AZD1222 dose. The origin of this receptor is an adult who received the AZD1222 COVID-19 vaccine. V and J are TRBV24-1 and TRBJ1-3; D not resolved. CDR3: CATSASDSSGNTIYF. The CDR3 coding sequence is TGTGCCACCAGTGCCTCGGATAGCTCTGGAAACACCATATATTTT.